This T cell receptor (beta chain) stems from a study of blood T cells in healthy people across ages. Study-level background: Per two T cells, template switching captured roughly one barcoded beta molecule.

Study-level findings and limits: Unsorted PBMCs ruled out conclusive naive versus antigen-experienced comparison.

This CDR3 region has 13 residues. Germline V gene lookup returns CDR1 DFQATT and CDR2 SNEGSKA (reference sequence). V lost 0 bases and J 0 bases, leaving 5 bases between the germline ends. Extracted total RNA amounted to at least 5.5 micrograms for each sample. This clonotype has only a few counts. Its matching antigen is unknown. With a J-beta primer mix and a sample-barcoded 5' primer, a second PCR ran about 7 to 12 cycles. Each of the samples gave a minimum of 2.5 million paired-end reads that contained CDR3. TCRdb reprocessed the 5' RACE reads with MiXCR, giving one entry per CDR3 protein. Counted here are around 990,000 distinct CDR3 sequences, roughly two fifths occurring once; the ten biggest clones make up about an eighth.

This chain connects TRBV20-1 to TRBJ1-1; D remains unclear. Sequencing input: blood. The receptor comes from a man aged 18 to 29 in good health. The CDR3 region has the DNA TGCAGTGCTAGAGAAGATTTGAACACTGAAGCTTTCTTT. Its protein is CSAREDLNTEAFF.